This TCR delta chain was obtained from a study of gamma-delta chains in newborns, infants, children. Study as a whole: Innate gammadelta T cells reportedly expand polyclonally right after birth, driven by microbial exposure, per the title.

TCRdb reprocessed the reads through CATT. This sample carries some 12,000 delta-chain clones, around 9% of them seen once, and the ten largest clones take roughly 3.8%. Relative to its sample, this clone is medium-sized. Sequences were obtained from blood. The sequence was obtained from a child who was a newborn, infant or young child, either healthy, febrile or measles-vaccinated (not recorded which).

CDR3 region: CACDILRTGGDYTDKLIF. In nucleotides, the CDR3 is TGTGCCTGTGACATCCTCCGTACTGGGGGGGATTACACCGATAAACTCATCTTT. V usage is TRDV2 and J usage is TRDJ1, with 8 bases that match TRDD3. Trimming at V came to 2 bases and at J to 0 bases, leaving 13 bases not matched to a gene. This CDR3 is 18 amino acids long. The V gene's germline CDR1 is GEAIGNYY and CDR2 EKD.